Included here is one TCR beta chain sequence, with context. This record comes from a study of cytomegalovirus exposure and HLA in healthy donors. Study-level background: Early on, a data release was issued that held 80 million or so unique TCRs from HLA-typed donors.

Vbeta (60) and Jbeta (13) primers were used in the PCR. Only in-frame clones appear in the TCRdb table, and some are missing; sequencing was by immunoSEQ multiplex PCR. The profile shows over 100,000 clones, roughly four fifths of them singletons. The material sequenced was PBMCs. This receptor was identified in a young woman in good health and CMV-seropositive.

CDR3 loop: CASKPSRTNEKLFF. In nucleotides, the CDR3 is TGTGCCAGCAAGCCGTCCCGCACTAATGAAAAACTGTTTTTT. The V gene is TRBV6-1, the J gene TRBJ1-4; D gene unclear. Looked up from germline, CDR1 is MNHNS and CDR2 is SASEGT. The CDR3 loop spans 14 amino acids. Between the trimmed V and J ends, which lost 7 bases and 2 bases, there was a span of 11 bases.